The clone carrying this TCR beta chain was detected once. What it binds is not known. The data derive from a study of T cell responses to AZD1222 COVID-19 vaccine. Study-wide results and limits: Clonal diversity may have been underestimated in mostly white British donors. No repertoire was sampled before or during the peak T cell response, only after it. The CD4 TCRs associated with vaccination extended across spike and predominated at 160-218 and 743-854. Two AZD1222 doses significantly raised spike-specific TCR breadth and depth over controls.

The germline CDR1 and CDR2 sequences are LNHNV and YYDKDF (reference sequence). This CDR3 has 15 residues. The germline V and J ends were trimmed by 0 bases and 6 bases, with 14 bases remaining between them. Only in-frame clones appear in the TCRdb table, and some are missing; sequencing was by immunoSEQ multiplex PCR. The data hold fewer than 130,000 clones, with approximately 90% observed a single time. The clonotype was recovered from an adult in good health. The input for sequencing was peripheral blood, taken on day 0 of AZD1222 vaccination. The rearrangement links TRBV15 to TRBJ1-2; D uncertain. This CDR3 reads CATSREMKGLDGYTF. The CDR3, as DNA: TGTGCCACCAGCAGAGAAATGAAGGGTCTTGATGGCTACACCTTC.